Shown below are 6 T cell receptor beta chains from a single sample sequenced in a study of cytomegalovirus exposure and HLA in healthy donors. Repertoires were generated with immunoSEQ multiplex PCR, while TCRdb's copy carries only in-frame clones and drops some. Of 240,000 or so clones in the sample, approximately 84% were seen once. Sequencing was performed on PBMCs. These receptors originate from a woman aged 25-40 years in good health and CMV-seropositive.

CDR3 DNA: TGCGCCAGCAGTCCGGACACGAACACCGGGGAGCTGTTTTTT. Its translation is CASSPDTNTGELFF. The chain joins TRBV5-1 to TRBJ2-2, with D maybe TRBD1 (5 bases). The CDR3 runs 14 residues. The germline V gene encodes CDR1 SGHRS and CDR2 YFSETQ. V lost 5 bases and J lost 0, with 8 bases in between.

The chain recombines TRBV13 with TRBJ2-1; no definite D call. CDR1 and CDR2 from the germline V gene are PRHDT and FYEKMQ (reference sequence). V was shortened by 3 bases and J by 0 bases, with 9 bases between the two germline ends. CDR3 length equals 15 residues. The CDR3 DNA reads TGTGCCAGCAGCTTTTCTCTCAGCTCCTACAATGAGCAGTTCTTC. This gives the protein CASSFSLSSYNEQFF.

The chain employs TRBV19 and TRBJ1-5; perhaps TRBD1 as D (6 bases). V lost 3 bases to trimming and J lost 5 bases, with 14 bases between them. The CDR3 length is 15 residues. CDR1 and CDR2 (germline): LNHDA, SQIVND (reference sequence). The CDR3 here is CASSITGGADQPQHF. CDR3 DNA: TGTGCCAGTAGTATCACTGGGGGCGCGGATCAGCCCCAGCATTTT. The variable domain in full, completed from reference TRBV19 and TRBJ1-5, reads DGGITQSPKYLFRKEGQNVTLSCEQNLNHDAMYWYRQDPGQGLRLIYYSQIVNDFQKGDIAEGYSVSREKKESFPLTVTSAQKNPTAFYLCASSITGGADQPQHFGDGTRLSIL.

This sequence joins TRBV14 and TRBJ2-1, with a tentative D call TRBD1 (6 bases). V lost 4 bases to trimming and J lost 4 bases, with 17 bases between them. The CDR3 runs 16 residues. Germline V gene sequence: CDR1 SGHDN, CDR2 FVKESK. Here the CDR3 reads CASSPFPLDRYNEQFF. CDR3 DNA sequence: TGTGCCAGCAGCCCCTTTCCCCTGGACAGATACAATGAGCAGTTCTTC.

The genes are TRBV6-5 and TRBJ2-2; D gene ambiguous. The CDR3 spans 12 residues. V shed 6 bases and J shed 1 base, with 3 bases lying between them. Per germline, CDR1 MNHEY and CDR2 SVGAGI. Written as DNA, the CDR3 is TGTGCCAGCAGCCGGAACACCGGGGAGCTGTTTTTT. It encodes CASSRNTGELFF.

V gene TRBV7-2 combines with J gene TRBJ1-2; D gene unclear. There are 15 residues in the CDR3. CDR1 is SGHTA and CDR2 is FQGNSA in the germline V gene. The V gene lost 1 base and the J gene lost 4 bases, with 13 bases spanning the gap. CDR3 sequence: CASSLDSGISYGYTF. The CDR3 nucleotides are TGTGCCAGCAGCTTAGATTCGGGGATCAGCTATGGCTACACCTTC.